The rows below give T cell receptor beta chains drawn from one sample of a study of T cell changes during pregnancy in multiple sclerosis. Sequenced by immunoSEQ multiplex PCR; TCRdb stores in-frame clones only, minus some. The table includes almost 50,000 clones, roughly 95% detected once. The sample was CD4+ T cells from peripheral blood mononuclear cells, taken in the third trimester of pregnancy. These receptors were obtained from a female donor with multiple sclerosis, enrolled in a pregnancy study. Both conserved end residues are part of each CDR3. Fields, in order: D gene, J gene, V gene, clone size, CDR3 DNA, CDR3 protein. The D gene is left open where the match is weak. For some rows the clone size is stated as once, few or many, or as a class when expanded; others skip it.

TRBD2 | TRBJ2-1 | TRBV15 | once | TGTGCCACCAGCAGAGATTCCCTAATGGCGGGAGACTACAATGAGCAGTTCTTC | CATSRDSLMAGDYNEQFF
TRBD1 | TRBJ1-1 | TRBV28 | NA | TGTGCCAGCAGTTTATTGTACGGGACAGGGAGGGAGGACACTGAAGCTTTCTTT | CASSLLYGTGREDTEAFF
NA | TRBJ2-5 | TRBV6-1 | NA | TGTGCCAGCAGACCCGTCGACAGGTTGGAGACCCAGTACTTC | CASRPVDRLETQYF
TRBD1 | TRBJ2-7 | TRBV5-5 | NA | TGTGCCAGCAGCCAAGGGGACAGAACTTACGAGCAGTACTTC | CASSQGDRTYEQYF
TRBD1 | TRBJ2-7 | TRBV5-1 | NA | TGCGCCAGCAGCTTGCAGACAGGGCGTACCTACGAGCAGTACTTC | CASSLQTGRTYEQYF
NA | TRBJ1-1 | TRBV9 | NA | TGTGCCAGCAGCCCCTCAACAGGGATATACACTGAAGCTTTCTTT | CASSPSTGIYTEAFF
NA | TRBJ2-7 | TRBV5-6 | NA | TGTGCCAGCAGCTCGATTATGGACTGGTACGAGCAGTACTTC | CASSSIMDWYEQYF
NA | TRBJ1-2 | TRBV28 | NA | TGTGCCAGCAGTCCTTTTTGGCCCCCCTCTAACTATGGCTACACCTTC | CASSPFWPPSNYGYTF
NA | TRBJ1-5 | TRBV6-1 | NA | TGTGCCAGCAGATCAGGGTGGGATCAGCCCCAGCATTTT | CASRSGWDQPQHF
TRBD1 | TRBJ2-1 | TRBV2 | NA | TGTGCCAGCAGGGTGGACAGGGCGGACAATGAGCAGTTCTTC | CASRVDRADNEQFF
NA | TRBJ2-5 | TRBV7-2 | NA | TGTGCCAGCAGCTTAGGCGCACTAGGGCAAGAGACCCAGTACTTC | CASSLGALGQETQYF
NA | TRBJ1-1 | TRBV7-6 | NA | TGTGCCAGCAGCTTTCTAACCACACACACGCAAGTAGGGGTTAACACTGAAGCTTTCTTT | CASSFLTTHTQVGVNTEAFF
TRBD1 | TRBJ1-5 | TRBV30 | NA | TGTGCCTGGAGTGTACAGGGGGCTCAGCCCCAGCATTTT | CAWSVQGAQPQHF
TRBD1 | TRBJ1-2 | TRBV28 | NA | TGTGCCAGCAGTCCGCCCGGGACAGGGGGCGCTTATGGCTACACCTTC | CASSPPGTGGAYGYTF
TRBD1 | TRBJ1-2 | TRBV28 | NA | TGTGCCAGCAGTCCCCCCGGGACAGGGGGCCACGGCTACACCTTC | CASSPPGTGGHGYTF
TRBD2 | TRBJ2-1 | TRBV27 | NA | TGTGCCAGCAGTTCAGAGGGACTACAACACAATGAGCAGTTCTTC | CASSSEGLQHNEQFF
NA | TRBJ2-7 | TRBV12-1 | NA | TGTGCCAGCAGCTTTGCGGAGGCGGGGAGCTCCTACGAGCAGTACTTC | CASSFAEAGSSYEQYF
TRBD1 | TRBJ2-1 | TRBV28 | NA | TGTGCCAGCATCCCGTCCCCCCGGACAGGGGGGTATGAGCAGTTCTTC | CASIPSPRTGGYEQFF
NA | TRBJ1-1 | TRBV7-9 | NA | TGTGCCAGCAGCAACCGGGACTCCGCCAAAGTTAGTTTCTTT | CASSNRDSAKVSFF
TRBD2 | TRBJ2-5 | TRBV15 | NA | TGTGCCACCAGCATTGTCTCTAGCGGTCCAGAGACCCAGTACTTC | CATSIVSSGPETQYF
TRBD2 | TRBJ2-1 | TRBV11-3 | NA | TGTGCCAGCAGCTTAGGGGGGACTAGCAGTTACAATGAGCAGTTCTTC | CASSLGGTSSYNEQFF
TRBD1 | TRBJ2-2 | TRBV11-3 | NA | TGTGCCAGCAGCCCAGGGGGCGCGAACACCGGGGAGCTGTTTTTT | CASSPGGANTGELFF
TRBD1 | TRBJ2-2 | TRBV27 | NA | TGTGCCAGCAGTTTGGGACAGGGGGTACCCGGGGAGCTGTTTTTT | CASSLGQGVPGELFF
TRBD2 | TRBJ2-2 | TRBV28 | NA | TGTGCCAGCGAGACCTCGGGACTAGCGGGAGGAGGCACCGGGGAGCTGTTTTTT | CASETSGLAGGGTGELFF
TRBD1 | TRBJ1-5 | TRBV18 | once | TGTGCCAGCTCACAATGGACAGGGGGCAATCAGCCCCAGCATTTT | CASSQWTGGNQPQHF
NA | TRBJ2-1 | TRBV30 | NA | TGTGCCTGGAGTCAGGAGGGGGAGCAGTTCTTC | CAWSQEGEQFF
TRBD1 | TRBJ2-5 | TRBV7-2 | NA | TGTGCCAGCAGCCCCGAGGGGACAGGGGGCGTGGAGACCCAGTACTTC | CASSPEGTGGVETQYF
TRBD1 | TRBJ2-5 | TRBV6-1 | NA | TGTGCCAGCAGTATGGACAGGGGGCCCACAAAGTACTTC | CASSMDRGPTKYF
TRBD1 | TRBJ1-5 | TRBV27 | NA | TGTGCCAGCAGCGGCCGGACAGGTTCCAATCAGCCCCAGCATTTT | CASSGRTGSNQPQHF
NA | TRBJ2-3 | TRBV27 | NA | TGTGCCAGCAGGAGGGCAGGGGAAGGGGCAGATACGCAGTATTTT | CASRRAGEGADTQYF
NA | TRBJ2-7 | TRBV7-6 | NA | TGTGCCAGCAGCCCGTTCGAGGTGCAGGAGCAGTACTTC | CASSPFEVQEQYF
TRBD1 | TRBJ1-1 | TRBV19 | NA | TGTGCCAGTAGTGACGGACAGGGGTTGAAAGCTTTCTTT | CASSDGQGLKAFF
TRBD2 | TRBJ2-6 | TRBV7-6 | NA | TGTGCCAGCAGCTTGGGGGGGGTTTCGTCTGGGGCCAACGTCCTGACTTTC | CASSLGGVSSGANVLTF
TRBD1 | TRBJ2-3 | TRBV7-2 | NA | TGTGCCAGCAGCTTATCCGTGGGACAGGGGGCAGATACGCAGTATTTT | CASSLSVGQGADTQYF
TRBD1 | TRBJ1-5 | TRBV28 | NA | TGTGCCAGCAGTTACGGGACAGGGGTTCAGCCCCAGCATTTT | CASSYGTGVQPQHF
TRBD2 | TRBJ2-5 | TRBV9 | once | TGTGCCAGCAGCGCACAGGGACTAGCGGGATTCATGAAAGAGACCCAGTACTTC | CASSAQGLAGFMKETQYF
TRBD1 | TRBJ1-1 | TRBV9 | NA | TGTGCCAGCAGCGTAGAGGGGGCCAGAAACACTGAAGCTTTCTTT | CASSVEGARNTEAFF
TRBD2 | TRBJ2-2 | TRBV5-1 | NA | TGCGCCAGCAGCTGGTCTAGCGGGAGGACTTACACCGGGGAGCTGTTTTTT | CASSWSSGRTYTGELFF
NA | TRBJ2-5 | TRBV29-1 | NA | TGCAGCGTGGAGGACACCTGGGGGCTGAGAGAGACCCAGTACTTC | CSVEDTWGLRETQYF
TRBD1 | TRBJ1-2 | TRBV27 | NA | TGTGCCAGCAGTCAGAGACAGGGAAGTGCCCTCTATGGCTACACCTTC | CASSQRQGSALYGYTF
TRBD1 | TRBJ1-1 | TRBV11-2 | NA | TGTGCCAGCAGCGGACAGGGACTCATGAACACTGAAGCTTTCTTT | CASSGQGLMNTEAFF
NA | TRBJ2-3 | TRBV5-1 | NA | TGCGCCAGCAGCTTAGCAGGGTCTAGCACAGATACGCAGTATTTT | CASSLAGSSTDTQYF
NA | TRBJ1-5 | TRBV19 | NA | TGTGCCAGTAATCAGGGGACAAAAAATCAGCCCCAGCATTTT | CASNQGTKNQPQHF
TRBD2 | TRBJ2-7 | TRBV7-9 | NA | TGTGCCAGCAGCCACATTAGCGGGAGTTGGTACGAGCAGTACTTC | CASSHISGSWYEQYF
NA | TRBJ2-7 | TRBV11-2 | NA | TGTGCCAGCAGCCAGGGGAGTTTCGGGTCGGGGTACGAGCAGTACTTC | CASSQGSFGSGYEQYF
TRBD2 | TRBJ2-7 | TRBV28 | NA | TGTGCCAGCACTCTAGCGGACTACTACGAGCAGTACTTC | CASTLADYYEQYF
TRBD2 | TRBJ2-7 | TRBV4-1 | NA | TGCGCCAGCAGCCAAGCTAGCGGGAGTGGCTCGGACGAGCAGTACTTC | CASSQASGSGSDEQYF
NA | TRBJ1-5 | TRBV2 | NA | TGTGCCAGCAGGGAAAACAGGGGCAATCAGCCCCAGCATTTT | CASRENRGNQPQHF
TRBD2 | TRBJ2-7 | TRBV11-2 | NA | TGTGCCAGCAGCTTAGCGGGAGGGAGCCACGAGCAGTACTTC | CASSLAGGSHEQYF
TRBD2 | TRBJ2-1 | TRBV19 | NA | TGTGCCAGTCAGCGGGGTCAGAACAACAATGAGCAGTTCTTC | CASQRGQNNNEQFF
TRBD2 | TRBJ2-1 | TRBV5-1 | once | TGCGCCAGCGGCGTCACTAGCGGGACGGCTGAGCAGTTCTTC | CASGVTSGTAEQFF
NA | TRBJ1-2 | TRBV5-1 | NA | TGCGCCAGCAGCTCGGAAACAGGTGACTATGGCTACACCTTC | CASSSETGDYGYTF
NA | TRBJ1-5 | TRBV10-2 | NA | TGCGCCAGCAGGGACAGCGACAATCAGCCCCAGCATTTT | CASRDSDNQPQHF
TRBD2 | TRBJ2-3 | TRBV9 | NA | TGTGCCAGCAGCCCCTCGGGACTAGCGGGAGGGATTACAGATACGCAGTATTTT | CASSPSGLAGGITDTQYF